These T cell receptor beta chains were read from a single sample in a study of T cell responses to AZD1222 COVID-19 vaccine. Produced via immunoSEQ multiplex PCR; TCRdb's table is partial and in-frame only. Of under 150,000 clones listed, 85% to 95% are singletons. The source material was peripheral blood, sampled 28 days after the second AZD1222 dose. Source of these receptors: an adult who received the AZD1222 COVID-19 vaccine. CDR3s include the opening cysteine and the closing phenylalanine or tryptophan. Fields, in order: clone size, V gene, D gene, CDR3 length, J gene, CDR3 protein, CDR3 DNA. D genes are given only for firm matches. Expanded clones get a size class; other rows say once, few or many, or leave the size out.

>once|TRBV5-1|-|15|TRBJ1-1
CASSPNSGGNTEAFF
TGCGCCAGCAGCCCCAATTCCGGGGGGAACACTGAAGCTTTCTTT
>-|TRBV20-1|-|12|TRBJ1-2
CSASVPNYGYTF
TGCAGTGCTAGTGTCCCTAACTATGGCTACACCTTC
>-|TRBV11-1|-|11|TRBJ1-6
CASSQNSPLHF
TGTGCCAGCAGCCAGAATTCACCCCTCCACTTT
>once|TRBV19|TRBD2|15|TRBJ2-3
CASSRLGEGLNTQYF
TGTGCCAGTAGCCGTCTCGGGGAGGGCCTTAATACGCAGTATTTT
>-|TRBV27|TRBD2|15|TRBJ2-1
CASSQGGRARNEQFF
TGTGCCAGCAGCCAGGGCGGGAGGGCCAGAAATGAGCAGTTCTTC
>-|TRBV7-3|-|15|TRBJ1-2
CASSPTQAEVDGYTF
TGTGCCAGCAGCCCTACCCAGGCAGAAGTAGATGGCTACACCTTC
>-|TRBV28|-|14|TRBJ2-2
CASSQGGFAGELFF
TGTGCCAGCAGCCAAGGGGGGTTTGCCGGGGAGCTGTTTTTT
>-|TRBV10-3|TRBD1|14|TRBJ1-2
CAITGQGAGYGYTF
TGTGCCATCACCGGACAGGGGGCTGGGTATGGCTACACCTTC
>-|TRBV10-3|TRBD1|16|TRBJ2-7
CAISGGGDRGQNEQYF
TGTGCCATCAGTGGGGGAGGGGACAGGGGCCAGAACGAGCAGTACTTC
>-|TRBV11-1|TRBD1|15|TRBJ2-7
CASSLSQTGYYEQYF
TGTGCCAGCAGCTTGAGCCAGACAGGGTATTACGAGCAGTACTTC
>-|TRBV5-6|TRBD1|14|TRBJ1-2
CASSLVAGGYGYTF
TGTGCCAGCAGCTTGGTGGCAGGGGGCTATGGCTACACCTTC
>-|TRBV21-1|-|17|TRBJ1-4
CASSTHNRGATNEKLFF
TGTGCCAGCAGCACTCATAACAGGGGAGCAACTAATGAAAAACTGTTTTTT
>few|TRBV7-8|TRBD2|16|TRBJ2-3
CASSLGTSGWAGAQYF
TGTGCCAGCAGCTTAGGGACTAGCGGGTGGGCAGGGGCGCAGTATTTT
>-|TRBV5-1|TRBD1|17|TRBJ1-1
CASSISGTGGVNTEAFF
TGCGCCAGCAGCATATCCGGGACAGGGGGAGTTAACACTGAAGCTTTCTTT
>-|TRBV13|-|14|TRBJ2-2
CASSFFARTGELFF
TGTGCCAGCAGCTTCTTCGCGCGCACCGGGGAGCTGTTTTTT
>-|TRBV28|-|17|TRBJ1-5
CASSLRGYDSRNQPQHF
TGTGCCAGCAGTTTGCGGGGATACGACAGTCGCAATCAGCCCCAGCATTTT
>-|TRBV15|TRBD1|19|TRBJ2-7
CATSRDYPSRDRGDYEQYF
TGTGCCACCAGCAGAGATTACCCATCCCGGGACAGGGGAGACTACGAGCAGTACTTC
>-|TRBV30|-|14|TRBJ2-7
CAWGPGTLPYEQYF
TGTGCCTGGGGTCCGGGGACACTTCCCTACGAGCAGTACTTC
>-|TRBV10-3|TRBD2|16|TRBJ2-1
CAISELGTSSYNEQFF
TGTGCCATCAGTGAATTGGGGACTAGCAGTTACAATGAGCAGTTCTTC
>-|TRBV10-2|-|15|TRBJ1-1
CASSEPREGSTEAFF
TGCGCCAGCAGTGAGCCCCGTGAGGGAAGCACTGAAGCTTTCTTT